This T cell receptor (beta chain) was documented in a study of breast tumors, draining lymph nodes, adjacent tissues. This clonotype was observed at least ten times. The ends were cut back, 3 bases at V and 3 bases at J, with 9 bases in the middle. The CDR3 spans 14 residues. TCRdb processed the multiplex PCR reads anew with MiXCR; each CDR3 protein has one entry. The sample records approximately 88,000 distinct CDR3 sequences, around 30% being singletons. The lymph nodes were axillary draining lymph nodes from breast cancer patients. Sequenced: axillary lymph node tissue. The chain couples TRBV12-3 or TRBV12-4 to TRBJ1-5, with D possibly being TRBD1 (5 bases). The receptor comes from a female donor with breast cancer. Some clones in this sample may be carry-over from other donors' samples. The DNA for the CDR3 is TGTGCCAGCAGTTTTCAGGGATCCAATCAGCCCCAGCATTTT. Translation gives CASSFQGSNQPQHF.